This T cell receptor (beta chain) appears in the sequencing data of a study of shared clonotypes between healthy human individuals. Findings and limits, study-wide: Sharing across four donors was highest in naive CD4 (around 5%) and lowest in memory CD8 (roughly 0.4%). Non-shared clonotypes displayed generation probabilities falling below those of clonotypes present in all four donors.

A remark on this clone: Its antigen is as yet unknown.

Assay: immunoSEQ multiplex PCR; the TCRdb copy retains only in-frame clones and omits some. Of fewer than 1.6 million clones listed, 98% to 99% were seen once; the top ten hold about 0.4%. The sample consisted of naive CD4+ T cells sorted from blood. Subset described: CD45RA+ positively selected. The clonotype comes from a man aged 30 to 39 in good health.

Here the CDR3 reads CASSFRDRGLQGTEAFF. Here the CDR3 DNA reads TGTGCCAGCAGTTTCCGGGACAGGGGGCTTCAGGGCACTGAAGCTTTCTTT. The chain has TRBV27 and TRBJ1-1; TRBD1 matches 12 bases. Germline V CDR1 and CDR2: MNHEY, SMNVEV (reference sequence). This CDR3 has 17 residues. V trimming: 3 bases; J trimming: 4 bases; junction bases outside the gene matches: 9.